This TCR beta chain appears in the sequencing data of a study of T cells in Graves' hyperthyroidism and ophthalmopathy. Template material for amplifying TCR beta CDR3 regions consisted of RNA transcripts. Primed by the HTBI set, a first-round RT-PCR was run on the TCR CDR3. TCRdb ran MiXCR on the multiplex PCR reads and lists one entry per CDR3 protein. This table holds approximately 420,000 distinct CDR3 sequences, around 15% found once. This clonotype was detected many times. The CDR3 totals 16 residues. The V gene's germline CDR1 is SEHNR and CDR2 FQNEAQ (reference sequence). Trimming at V came to 5 bases and at J to 10 bases, leaving 12 bases not matched to a gene.

The sequenced material came from blood. This chain uses TRBV7-9 with TRBJ2-1; 12 nucleotides match TRBD2. This clonotype was sampled from a woman younger than 30 with Graves' hyperthyroidism. CDR3 nucleotide sequence: TGTGCCAGCAGCCCCCCTAGCGGGAGGGCCTTAGGGGAGCAGTTCTTC. This gives the protein CASSPPSGRALGEQFF.